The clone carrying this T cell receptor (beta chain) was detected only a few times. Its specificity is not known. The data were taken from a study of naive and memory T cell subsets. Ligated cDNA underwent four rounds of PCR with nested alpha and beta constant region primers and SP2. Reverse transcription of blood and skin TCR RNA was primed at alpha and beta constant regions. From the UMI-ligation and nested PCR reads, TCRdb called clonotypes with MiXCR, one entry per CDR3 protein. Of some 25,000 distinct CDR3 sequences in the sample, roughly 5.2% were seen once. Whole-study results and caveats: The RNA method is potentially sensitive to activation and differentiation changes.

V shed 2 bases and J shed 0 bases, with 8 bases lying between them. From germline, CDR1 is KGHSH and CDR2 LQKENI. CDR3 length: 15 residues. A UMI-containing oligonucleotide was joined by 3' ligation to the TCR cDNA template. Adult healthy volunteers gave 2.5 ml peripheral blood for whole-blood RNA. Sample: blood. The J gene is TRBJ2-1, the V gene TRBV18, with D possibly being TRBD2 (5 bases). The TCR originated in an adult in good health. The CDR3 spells CASSPGGLSYNEQFF. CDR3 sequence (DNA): TGTGCCAGCTCACCAGGAGGTCTCTCCTACAATGAGCAGTTCTTC. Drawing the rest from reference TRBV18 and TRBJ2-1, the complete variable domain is NAGVMQNPRHLVRRRGQEARLRCSPMKGHSHVYWYRQLPEEGLKFMVYLQKENIIDESGMPKERFSAEFPKEGPSILRIQQVVRGDSAAYFCASSPGGLSYNEQFFGPGTRLTVL.